The sequence of this T cell receptor beta chain was determined in a study of T-cell memory formation after mild COVID-19. The CDR3 length is 14 residues. Germline CDR1 KGHDR, CDR2 SFDVKD. About this clonotype itself: The antigen is undetermined. Its ends do not fully match the called genes, so a read error is possible.

Study results and limitations: CD4/CD8 balance held among clones contracting day 15 to 85, and later expanders leaned CD4+. The CD4+ clones that contracted clustered mainly within CM and EM, and the CD8+ clones concentrated in EMRA.

Using its own MiXCR run on the 5' RACE reads, TCRdb lists one record per CDR3 protein. The data show roughly 340,000 distinct CDR3 sequences, approximately 15% seen once. Sequencing was carried out using PBMCs or a T cell subset sorted from them (not recorded which). The V and J genes are TRBV24-1 and TRBJ2-5; 10 nucleotides match TRBD2. This clonotype was obtained from a man aged 18 to 35 who had mild COVID-19 (a few samples of this study predate the infection). Cell type and time point are not known. The chain's CDR3 is CATSLAGVQESQYF. The CDR3 DNA sequence: TGTGCCACCAGCCTAGCGGGGGTCCAAGAGAGCCAGTACTTC.